The 21 T cell receptor beta chains in this list originate from one sample, sequenced in a study of blood T cell repertoires in COVID-19. The data were produced by immunoSEQ multiplex PCR, yet TCRdb's version contains in-frame clones alone and is incomplete. This sample has under 200,000 clones; 70% to 90% occur once, and the top ten carry more than 6.5%. Material for sequencing was PBMCs or T cells enriched from blood (not recorded which). These receptors were obtained from a woman aged 45 to 65 who had recovered from COVID-19.

V gene TRBV7-8 combines with J gene TRBJ2-7; 9 bases fit TRBD1. V lost 1 base to trimming and J lost 5 bases; unmatched junction nucleotides: 6. Germline V gene data show CDR1 as SGHVS and CDR2 as FQNEAQ. The CDR3 extends over 15 amino acids. CDR3 sequence reads: CASSLGVDRGDEQYF. The CDR3 DNA is TGTGCCAGCAGCTTAGGAGTAGACAGGGGGGACGAGCAGTACTTC.

This chain joins TRBV5-4 and TRBJ1-2, with 9 bases matching TRBD1. Trimming at V came to 1 base and at J to 5 bases, leaving 6 bases not matched to a gene. CDR1 is SGHNT, CDR2 YYREEE, per germline (reference sequence). The CDR3 is made up of 15 amino acids. As DNA, the CDR3 is TGTGCCAGCAGCTTGACAGGGGGCGGAAGGTATGGCTACACCTTC. Translated, it gives CASSLTGGGRYGYTF.

This sequence joins TRBV18 and TRBJ1-6, with a possible D match to TRBD1 (5 bases). CDR3 length: 16 amino acids. Germline V gene data show CDR1 as KGHSH and CDR2 as LQKENI. Trimming stripped 8 bases from V and 7 bases from J, with 21 bases between. The CDR3 region is CASTPGGGGGNSPLHF. CDR3 in DNA: TGTGCCAGCACCCCCGGCGGGGGAGGAGGAAATTCACCCCTCCACTTT.

The J gene is TRBJ1-4, the V gene TRBV7-3; the D is unclear. The CDR3 consists of 13 residues. Germline V gene lookup returns CDR1 SGHTA and CDR2 FQGTGA. V gave up 8 bases and J gave up 5 bases, with 12 bases separating them. This CDR3 is CASGRRPNEKLFF. The CDR3, as DNA: TGTGCCAGCGGCCGGAGGCCCAATGAAAAACTGTTTTTT.

This clone has only a few counts. The chain carries TRBV9 and TRBJ2-1; D unclear. Trimming shortened V by 3 bases and J by 0 bases, and 7 bases separated the two germline ends. CDR1 SGDLS and CDR2 YYNGEE come from the germline V gene. This CDR3 has 14 amino acids. Here the CDR3 reads CASSAISSYNEQFF. The CDR3 coding sequence is TGTGCCAGCAGCGCTATAAGCTCCTACAATGAGCAGTTCTTC.

The genes are TRBV19 and TRBJ2-5; 8 nucleotides line up with TRBD2. The V segment lost 8 bases and the J segment 4 bases; nucleotides outside the gene matches: 0. Germline V gives CDR1 LNHDA, CDR2 SQIVND (reference sequence). CDR3 length: 11 amino acids. The CDR3 coding sequence is TGTGCCAGTCGGGGGGGAGAGACCCAGTACTTC. It is translated as CASRGGETQYF.

The CDR3 spells CASSQRRGRDQPQHF. DNA of the CDR3: TGTGCCAGCAGCCAAAGGCGGGGCCGTGATCAGCCCCAGCATTTT. The rearrangement links TRBV3-1 (or the pseudogene TRBV3-2) to TRBJ1-5; possible D gene TRBD1, 5 bases. The CDR3 covers 15 residues. Looked up from germline, CDR1 is LGHDT and CDR2 is YNNKEL (reference sequence). V gave up 2 bases and J gave up 5 bases, with 13 bases separating them.

This chain uses TRBV6-5 with TRBJ1-1, with D uncertain. The V gene's germline CDR1 is MNHEY and CDR2 SVGAGI. This CDR3 region has 13 residues. Trimming left V 7 bases short and J 0 bases short, with 9 bases between. This CDR3 reads CASKGGLNTEAFF. The CDR3 bases are TGTGCCAGCAAGGGAGGACTGAACACTGAAGCTTTCTTT.

The V call is TRBV19, the J call TRBJ2-4, with D unresolved. V was pared by 3 bases and J by 4 bases, with 4 bases between. The germline V gene encodes CDR1 LNHDA and CDR2 SQIVND (reference sequence). The CDR3 sequence is 12 residues long. CDR3 DNA sequence: TGTGCCAGTAGTATGAGTAAAAACATTCAGTACTTC. It yields the protein CASSMSKNIQYF.

The CDR3 bases are TGTGCCAGCAGCTTGGCGGCAGACAACAATGAGCAGTTCTTC. Amino acid sequence: CASSLAADNNEQFF. The chain recombines TRBV5-4 with TRBJ2-1; no clear D gene. Germline CDR1 and CDR2: SGHNT and YYREEE (reference sequence). The CDR3 consists of 14 residues. V was trimmed by 0 bases and J by 5 bases, leaving 9 bases between them.

The rearrangement links TRBV4-2 to TRBJ2-7, with 9 bases identical to TRBD1. Germline V CDR1 and CDR2: LGHNA, YNFKEQ. This CDR3 contains 16 residues. The ends lost 0 bases at V and 5 bases at J; junction bases unmatched: 8. DNA for the CDR3: TGTGCCAGCAGCCAAGAGTTGGGACAGGGCACCCACGAGCAGTACTTC. It yields the protein CASSQELGQGTHEQYF.

The V and J genes are TRBV19 and TRBJ1-2; 7 bases map to TRBD1. V trimming: 4 bases; J trimming: 4 bases; junction bases outside the gene matches: 6. Per the germline V gene, CDR1 is LNHDA and CDR2 is SQIVND (reference sequence). The CDR3 is made up of 14 amino acids. Written as DNA, the CDR3 is TGTGCCAGTAGTACCGGGACAGATCTCTATGGCTACACCTTC. It specifies CASSTGTDLYGYTF.

This chain links TRBV5-4 with TRBJ2-1; 9 bases fit TRBD1. Germline trimming cut 3 bases from V and 12 bases from J; bases unmatched to any gene: 4. The germline CDR1 and CDR2 sequences are SGHNT and YYREEE (reference sequence). The CDR3 covers 12 residues. CDR3 DNA: TGTGCCAGCAGCTGGGACAGGGTGGGGCAGTTCTTC. Its translation is CASSWDRVGQFF.

The V call is TRBV14, the J call TRBJ1-4; 7 positions agree with TRBD1. After removal of 2 bases from V and 6 bases from J, the junction contained 6 bases not matched to a gene. The CDR3 loop spans 15 amino acids. From germline, CDR1 is SGHDN and CDR2 FVKESK. This CDR3 reads CASSQRVRGDEKLFF. CDR3 coding DNA: TGTGCCAGCAGCCAAAGGGTCAGGGGGGATGAAAAACTGTTTTTT.

The V call is TRBV7-3, the J call TRBJ2-5, with 7 bases lining up with TRBD1. J gave up 0 bases and V 5 bases, and 12 bases lay outside the gene matches. The CDR3 runs to 17 residues. Looked up from germline, CDR1 is SGHTA and CDR2 is FQGTGA. In DNA form, the CDR3 reads TGTGCCAGCAGCCGGTTCGGACAGGTCTTCTACCAAGAGACCCAGTACTTC. Translating it yields CASSRFGQVFYQETQYF.

This chain joins TRBV10-2 and TRBJ2-1; TRBD2 aligns across 10 bases. CDR1 is WSHSY, CDR2 SAAADI, per germline. CDR3 length: 13 residues. The V gene end was trimmed by 2 bases and the J gene end by 15 bases; junction bases not matched to a gene: 7. The CDR3 region is CASSEGLAAPPFF. As DNA, the CDR3 is TGCGCCAGCAGTGAGGGACTAGCGGCCCCACCGTTCTTC.

The rearrangement joins TRBV4-3 to TRBJ2-5, with D hard to call. Germline assignment: CDR1 LGHNA and CDR2 YSLEER. The CDR3 totals 12 residues. V was pared by 0 bases and J by 4 bases, with 3 bases between. CDR3 sequence reads: CASSQDRETQYF. CDR3 nucleotide sequence: TGCGCCAGCAGCCAAGATCGAGAGACCCAGTACTTC.

This chain links TRBV9 with TRBJ2-3; a weak D match, TRBD1 (6 bases). Germline CDR1 and CDR2: SGDLS and YYNGEE. This CDR3 contains 15 residues. V lost 0 bases and J lost 4, with 12 bases in between. The CDR3 reads CASSVGPGDADTQYF. CDR3 DNA: TGTGCCAGCAGCGTAGGTCCAGGGGATGCAGATACGCAGTATTTT.

V gene TRBV7-2 combines with J gene TRBJ2-5; 9 bases agree with TRBD1. The CDR3 totals 14 residues. J lost 5 bases, V lost 5 bases, and 6 bases had no gene match. In germline, CDR1 is SGHTA, CDR2 FQGNSA. This CDR3 is CASSTGQGGETQYF. The CDR3 nucleotides read TGTGCCAGCAGCACGGGACAGGGAGGCGAGACCCAGTACTTC. Full variable domain (outside the CDR3, taken from reference TRBV7-2 and TRBJ2-5): GAGVSQSPSNKVTEKGKDVELRCDPISGHTALYWYRQSLGQGLEFLIYFQGNSAPDKSGLPSDRFSAERTGGSVSTLTIQRTQQEDSAVYLCASSTGQGGETQYFGPGTRLLVL.

This clone came up once. The genes are TRBV15 and TRBJ1-2; 10 bases fit TRBD1. J was trimmed by 7 bases and V by 2 bases; bases with no gene match: 7. The CDR3 sequence is 15 residues long. Germline V gives CDR1 LNHNV, CDR2 YYDKDF (reference sequence). The CDR3 DNA reads TGTGCCACCAGCAGATATCGACAGGGGGCAAGTGGCTACACCTTC. It is translated as CATSRYRQGASGYTF.

Notes on this clone: The junction shows a germline mismatch at one end, possibly a read error. This chain uses TRBV7-7 with TRBJ2-1; D is unclear. The V gene's germline CDR1 is SSHAT and CDR2 FNYEAQ (reference sequence). This CDR3 spans 15 amino acids. CDR3 nucleotide sequence: TGTGCTAGCAGCCCCACTTACTCCCCGGGCAATGAGCAGTTCTTC. The encoded protein is CASSPTYSPGNEQFF.